The next 8 T cell receptor beta chains were all read from a single sample in a study of PD-1 blockade in classical Hodgkin lymphoma. The time point: newly diagnosed, previously untreated cHL patient sample. Only in-frame clones appear in the TCRdb table, and some are missing; sequencing was by immunoSEQ multiplex PCR. This sample has approximately 45,000 clones, with approximately 91% found just once. The specimen sequenced was peripheral blood mononuclear cells (PBMCs). The receptors were gathered from a human donor with classical Hodgkin lymphoma.

This clone was counted a few times. V is TRBV2 and J is TRBJ1-2, with 7 bases aligning to TRBD1. Germline V CDR1 and CDR2: SNHLY, FYNNEI. This CDR3 contains 15 residues. V shed 5 bases, J shed 7 bases, and the junction held 13 bases outside the gene matches. The CDR3 protein is CASSKQTGDLGGYTF. The CDR3 DNA is TGTGCCAGCAGTAAACAAACAGGGGATCTCGGTGGCTACACCTTC.

The chain links TRBV28 to TRBJ2-7; D may be TRBD1 (5 bases). The CDR3 has 14 amino acids. CDR1 and CDR2 from the germline V gene are MDHEN and SYDVKM. Trimming left V 2 bases short and J 0 bases short, with 8 bases between. The CDR3 sequence is CASSLAGFSYEQYF. CDR3 coding DNA: TGTGCCAGCAGTTTAGCAGGGTTCTCCTACGAGCAGTACTTC.

The V gene is TRBV6-6, the J gene TRBJ2-7; 9 bases map to TRBD2. This CDR3 contains 16 residues. The V segment lost 4 bases and the J segment 5 bases; nucleotides outside the gene matches: 12. Germline CDR1 and CDR2: MNHNY and SVGAGI (reference sequence). The CDR3 here is CASSSRGGRAYHEQYF. CDR3 nucleotide sequence: TGTGCCAGCAGTTCCCGAGGCGGGAGGGCCTACCACGAGCAGTACTTC.

The rearrangement joins TRBV5-4 to TRBJ2-4, with D perhaps TRBD2 (5 bases). The CDR3 is 14 amino acids. The germline V and J ends were trimmed by 3 bases and 8 bases, with 15 bases remaining between them. Germline V gives CDR1 SGHNT, CDR2 YYREEE (reference sequence). CDR3: CASSSPEALDIQYF. The CDR3 DNA sequence: TGTGCCAGCAGCTCACCGGAGGCCTTGGACATTCAGTACTTC.

This rearrangement joins TRBV6-1 to TRBJ2-7; 8 bases match TRBD2. The CDR3 contains 13 residues. Germline CDR1 is MNHNS and CDR2 is SASEGT. Germline trimming cut 6 bases from V and 5 bases from J; bases unmatched to any gene: 6. The CDR3 sequence: CASRSGSRDEQYV. The CDR3, as DNA: TGTGCCAGCAGGAGCGGGAGTAGGGACGAGCAGTACGTC.

The chain joins TRBV18 to TRBJ1-1; D unclear. This CDR3 region has 15 residues. V gave up 1 base and J gave up 1 base, with 10 bases separating them. Looked up from germline, CDR1 is KGHSH and CDR2 is LQKENI. The CDR3: CASSPRLAKNTEAFF. CDR3 sequence (DNA): TGTGCCAGCTCACCACGGCTGGCCAAGAACACTGAAGCTTTCTTT.

The chain is built from TRBV20-1 and TRBJ2-1, with 10 bases lining up with TRBD2. Germline V lookup: CDR1 DFQATT, CDR2 SNEGSKA (reference sequence). This CDR3 is built from 11 residues. V shed 2 bases and J 14 bases; nucleotides not matched to a gene: 3. CDR3 loop: CSARTLAGEFF. CDR3 bases: TGCAGTGCTAGAACTCTAGCGGGAGAGTTCTTC.

V usage is TRBV28 and J usage is TRBJ2-7, with 9 bases lining up with TRBD1. Germline V gene sequence: CDR1 MDHEN, CDR2 SYDVKM. V was clipped by 6 bases and J by 4 bases; unmatched bases: 4. CDR3 length equals 13 residues. The CDR3 sequence: CASSIQGAYEQYF. CDR3 nucleotide sequence: TGTGCCAGCAGCATACAGGGGGCGTACGAGCAGTACTTC.